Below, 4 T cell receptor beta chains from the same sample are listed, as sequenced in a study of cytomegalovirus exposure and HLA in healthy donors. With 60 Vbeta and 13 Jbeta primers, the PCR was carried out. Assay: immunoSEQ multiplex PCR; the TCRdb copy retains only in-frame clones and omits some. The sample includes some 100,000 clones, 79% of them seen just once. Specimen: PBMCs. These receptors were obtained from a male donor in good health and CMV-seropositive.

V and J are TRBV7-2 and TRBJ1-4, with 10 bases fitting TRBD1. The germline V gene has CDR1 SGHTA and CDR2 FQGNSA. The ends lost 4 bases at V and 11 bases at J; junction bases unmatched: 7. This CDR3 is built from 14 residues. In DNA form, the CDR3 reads TGTGCCAGCAGCTACGGACAGGGGGACGGGAAACTGTTTTTT. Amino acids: CASSYGQGDGKLFF. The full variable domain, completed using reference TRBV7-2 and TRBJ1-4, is GAGVSQSPSNKVTEKGKDVELRCDPISGHTALYWYRQSLGQGLEFLIYFQGNSAPDKSGLPSDRFSAERTGGSVSTLTIQRTQQEDSAVYLCASSYGQGDGKLFFGSGTQLSVL.

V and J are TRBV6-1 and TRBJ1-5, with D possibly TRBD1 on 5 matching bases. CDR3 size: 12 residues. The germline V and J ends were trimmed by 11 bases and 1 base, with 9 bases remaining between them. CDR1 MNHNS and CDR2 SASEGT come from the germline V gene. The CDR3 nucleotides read TGTGCCTGCCGGGGGAGCAATCAGCCCCAGCATTTT. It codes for CACRGSNQPQHF.

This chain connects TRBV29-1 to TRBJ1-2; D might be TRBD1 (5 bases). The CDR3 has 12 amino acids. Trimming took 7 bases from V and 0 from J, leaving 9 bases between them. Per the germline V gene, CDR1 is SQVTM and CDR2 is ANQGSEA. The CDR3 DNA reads TGCAGCGCCCGACAGACTAACTATGGCTACACCTTC. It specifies CSARQTNYGYTF.

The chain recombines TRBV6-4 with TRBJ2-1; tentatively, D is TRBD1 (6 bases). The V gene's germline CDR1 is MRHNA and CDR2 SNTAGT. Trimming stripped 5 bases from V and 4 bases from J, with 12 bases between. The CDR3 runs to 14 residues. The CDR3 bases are TGTGCCAGCAGTCGGTCAGGGGCATACAATGAGCAGTTCTTC. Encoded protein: CASSRSGAYNEQFF.